A selection of T cell receptor beta chains follows, all from one sample in a study of T cells in Graves' hyperthyroidism and ophthalmopathy. TCRdb ran MiXCR on the multiplex PCR reads and lists one entry per CDR3 protein. The sample yields approximately 430,000 distinct CDR3 sequences, 15% to 17% seen once. Sequencing was carried out using blood. These receptors were obtained from a woman aged 18 to 35 with Graves' hyperthyroidism. Both conserved end residues are part of each CDR3. A D gene is named only where the DNA matches it firmly. Each size is once, few, many, or a class for an expanded clone.

D	V	size	J	CDR3	DNA
TRBD1	TRBV20-1	many	TRBJ2-6	CSANRGSGANVLTF	TGCAGTGCTAACAGGGGTTCTGGGGCCAACGTCCTGACTTTC
TRBD2	TRBV9	few	TRBJ2-1	CASSGGLAGEQFF	TGTGCCAGCAGCGGGGGACTAGCGGGGGAGCAGTTCTTC
.	TRBV28	many	TRBJ2-7	CASSLTELGDEQYF	TGTGCCAGCAGTTTAACAGAATTAGGCGACGAGCAGTACTTC
TRBD1	TRBV30	many	TRBJ1-2	CAWSRGPLLGYTF	TGTGCCTGGAGTAGGGGGCCCCTTCTGGGCTACACCTTC
TRBD2	TRBV6-2/TRBV6-3	few	TRBJ2-1	CASSPLEGSGASSSYNEQFF	TGTGCCAGCAGTCCCCTCGAGGGTAGCGGGGCTTCGAGCTCCTACAATGAGCAGTTCTTC
.	TRBV30	many	TRBJ2-7	CAWSVPGEQYF	TGTGCCTGGAGTGTACCGGGCGAGCAGTACTTC
TRBD2	TRBV6-1	many	TRBJ2-2	CASSRAGGLFTGELFF	TGTGCCAGCAGCCGAGCGGGGGGGCTTTTCACCGGGGAGCTGTTTTTT
.	TRBV5-1	few	TRBJ2-1	CASSLGLVSNEQFF	TGCGCCAGTTCTCTCGGGCTAGTATCGAATGAGCAGTTCTTC
.	TRBV6-1	many	TRBJ1-5	CASSELDNSNQPQHF	TGTGCCAGCAGTGAACTGGATAATAGCAATCAGCCCCAGCATTTT
TRBD2	TRBV20-1	many	TRBJ2-1	CSARGSGLAYNEQFF	TGCAGTGCTAGAGGCTCGGGACTAGCCTACAATGAGCAGTTCTTC
TRBD2	TRBV3-1	many	TRBJ2-5	CASSQAGLAGPAKETQYF	TGTGCCAGCAGCCAGGCCGGACTAGCGGGGCCGGCCAAAGAGACCCAGTACTTC